The text below deals with one T cell receptor beta chain. As yet, its antigen is unknown. This sample was taken from a study of cytomegalovirus exposure and HLA in healthy donors. Across the study: Previous work identified 117 million unique TCR beta sequences from about 179 million T cells.

Overall study findings and caveats: With DRB1 most and HLA-C fewest, TCR association rates differed between HLA loci in a later analysis.

The study ran its PCR with 60 Vbeta and 13 Jbeta primers. Some clones are missing from TCRdb's copy, which holds only in-frame ones; the method was immunoSEQ multiplex PCR. The sample consists of tens of thousands of clones, 70% to 85% of them appearing once. The CDR3 runs 14 residues. V shed 0 bases and J shed 0 bases, with 4 bases lying between them. CDR1 and CDR2 from the germline V gene are SGHAT and FQNNGV. The chain couples TRBV11-2 to TRBJ2-3, with unresolved D. Sequencing was performed on PBMCs. The receptor was isolated from a man aged 25 to 45 in good health and CMV-seronegative. This CDR3 is CASSLDQSTDTQYF. In DNA form, the CDR3 reads TGTGCCAGCAGCTTAGATCAAAGCACAGATACGCAGTATTTT. The whole variable domain, filled in from reference TRBV11-2 and TRBJ2-3, reads EAGVAQSPRYKIIEKRQSVAFWCNPISGHATLYWYQQILGQGPKLLIQFQNNGVVDDSQLPKDRFSAERLKGVDSTLKIQPAKLEDSAVYLCASSLDQSTDTQYFGPGTRLTVL.